The clone carrying this TCR beta chain was counted a few times. Its antigen is as yet unknown. These data are taken from a study of cytomegalovirus exposure and HLA in healthy donors. CDR3 length: 13 residues. The germline V and J ends were trimmed by 6 bases and 3 bases, with 9 bases remaining between them. CDR1 and CDR2 (germline): MNHEY, SVGAGI. The PCR ran on 60 Vbeta and 13 Jbeta primers. Clones were sequenced by immunoSEQ multiplex PCR, and TCRdb holds only the in-frame ones, with some missing. The table includes under 130,000 clones, approximately 12% detected once. The study, taken as a whole, reports: Accurate prediction of HLA-A and HLA-B alleles (for most subjects) was reportedly achieved from TCR beta sequences. Being productive about 87% or about 30% of the time was typical of most TCR beta V segments in an earlier analysis. Researchers catalogued under 200 TCR beta chains as cytomegalovirus-associated.

This clonotype was obtained from a man in his forties in good health and CMV-seropositive. What was sequenced was PBMCs. The gene calls are TRBV6-5 and TRBJ1-3; D is unclear. The CDR3 protein is CASRASGGNTIYF. The CDR3 DNA reads as TGTGCCAGCAGGGCCTCAGGTGGAAACACCATATATTTT.